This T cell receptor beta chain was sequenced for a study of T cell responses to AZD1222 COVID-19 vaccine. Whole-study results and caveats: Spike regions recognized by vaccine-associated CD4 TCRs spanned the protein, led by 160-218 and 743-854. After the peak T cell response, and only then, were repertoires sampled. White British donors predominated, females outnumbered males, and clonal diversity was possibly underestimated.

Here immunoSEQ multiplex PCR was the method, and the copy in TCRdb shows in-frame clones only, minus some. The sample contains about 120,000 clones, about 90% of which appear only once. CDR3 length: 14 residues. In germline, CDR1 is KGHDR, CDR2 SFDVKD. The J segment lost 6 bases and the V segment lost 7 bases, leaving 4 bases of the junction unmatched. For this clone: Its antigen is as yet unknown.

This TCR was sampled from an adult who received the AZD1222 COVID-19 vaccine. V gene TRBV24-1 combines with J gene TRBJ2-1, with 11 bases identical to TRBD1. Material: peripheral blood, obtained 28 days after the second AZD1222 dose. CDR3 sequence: CATRGTGGSNEQFF. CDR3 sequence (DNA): TGTGCCACCAGGGGGACAGGGGGGTCCAATGAGCAGTTCTTC.